This TCR beta chain was found in a study of blood T cell repertoires in COVID-19. The wider study: COVID-19 samples from acute and convalescent phases originated in the United States, Italy and Spain. PBMCs, B-cell-depleted T cells, or T cells provided the cDNA or gDNA that made up the material.

Per the authors' pipeline: Cell counts per sample came from amplifying reference gene primers. This table comes from immunoSEQ multiplex PCR, and its TCRdb copy is limited to in-frame clones, with some not included. V, J and clone size are those of that table, while D and trimming were read from the DNA. Of approximately 260,000 clones listed, around 85% are singletons. Only one count was recorded for this clone. Trimming removed 5 bases from V and 7 bases from J, with 20 bases in between. Germline V lookup: CDR1 SGHTA, CDR2 FQGTGA. The CDR3 sequence is 16 residues long. The chain joins TRBV7-3 to TRBJ2-2; tentative D call: TRBD2 (7 bases). This TCR was sampled from a middle-aged woman with active or convalescent COVID-19. The specimen sequenced was peripheral blood. CDR3 in amino acids: CASSHYPGGRDGELFF. DNA for the CDR3: TGTGCCAGCAGCCATTACCCGGGGGGCCGAGACGGGGAGCTGTTTTTT.